Listed below are T cell receptor beta chains from one sample, sequenced in a study of follicular helper T cells after annual influenza vaccination. Here immunoSEQ multiplex PCR was the method, and the copy in TCRdb shows in-frame clones only, minus some. In the table there are over 10,000 clones, 70% to 80% of which are singletons. Here the sequenced sample was CXCR5+ CD38- circulating T follicular helper cells from blood, taken on the day of influenza vaccination. Receptor source: an adult who received the influenza vaccine. Each CDR3 is given with its conserved first and last residue. D genes are given only for firm matches. Clone size, where shown, is once, few, many, or a class for clones that have expanded.

V,size,D,J,DNA,CDR3
TRBV7-2,few,TRBD1,TRBJ1-2,TGTGCCAGCAGCTGGGAGCGGACAGGGCGCTACACCTTC,CASSWERTGRYTF
TRBV19,once,NA,TRBJ1-5,TGTGCCAGTAGTTTGACGGCTAATCAGCCCCAGCATTTT,CASSLTANQPQHF
TRBV28,NA,NA,TRBJ1-3,TGTGCCAGCAGAAACGGGGGCAGCTCTGGAAACACCATATATTTT,CASRNGGSSGNTIYF
TRBV7-2,NA,NA,TRBJ2-7,TGTGCCAGCAGCCCCCGACAAGGCTCCTACGAGCAGTACTTC,CASSPRQGSYEQYF
TRBV18,NA,NA,TRBJ2-5,TGTGCCAGCTCACCGGCACAGTTACAAGAGACCCAGTACTTC,CASSPAQLQETQYF
TRBV7-6,NA,TRBD1,TRBJ1-4,TGTGCCAGCAGCGCCCGCGGACAGGGTAATGAAAAACTGTTTTTT,CASSARGQGNEKLFF
TRBV20-1,few,NA,TRBJ1-6,TGCAGTGCCCAGACGGGTTCACCCCTCCACTTT,CSAQTGSPLHF
TRBV5-1,few,TRBD2,TRBJ2-5,TGCGCCAGCAGCTTGCTAGCGGGGGCCCAAGAGACCCAGTACTTC,CASSLLAGAQETQYF
TRBV28,NA,NA,TRBJ1-5,TGTGCCAGCAGTTTCGGGAATACGCAGCCCCAGCATTTT,CASSFGNTQPQHF
TRBV18,NA,NA,TRBJ1-1,TGTGCCAGCTCACCGTTGAAAGGCACTGAAGCTTTCTTT,CASSPLKGTEAFF
TRBV7-9,few,TRBD1,TRBJ1-4,TGTGCCAGCAGCTCCGGACAGGTCGGGGGTGAAAAACTGTTTTTT,CASSSGQVGGEKLFF